This TCR beta chain was identified in a study of vaccination and CD4 T cells after COVID-19. Overall study context: Each of the control cultures got a CEFX pool, an HIV-1 Nef pool, or no peptide.

The sample's treatment: approximately 9-day PBMC culture with coronavirus spike peptide pools or control peptides (ViraFEST assay). Samples of CD4+ T cells were obtained from the unexposed donor before the COVID-19 pandemic (2011-2018). This clonotype was seen only a few times. Its antigen is as yet unknown. Sequencing of the DNA from cultured CD4+ T cells was carried out with the Oncomine TCR Beta short-read assay. The authors extracted genomic DNA from cultured CD4+ T cells. TCRdb reprocessed the PCR reads with MiXCR, giving one entry per CDR3 protein. The sample has 7,500 to 10,000 distinct CDR3 sequences, approximately 30% seen once. This sequence was found in a human donor in good health. Material: CD4+ T cells from blood, cultured in vitro.

CDR3 residues: CASSGGDRWTDTQYF. Here the CDR3 DNA reads TGCGCCAGCAGCGGGGGGGACAGGTGGACAGATACGCAGTATTTT. The V gene is TRBV5-1, the J gene TRBJ2-3, with D possibly TRBD1 on 8 matching bases. Germline V CDR1 and CDR2: SGHRS, YFSETQ. V was pared by 4 bases and J by 3 bases, with 15 bases between. This CDR3 is built from 15 residues.